This T cell receptor beta chain appears in the sequencing data of a study of blood T cells in healthy people across ages. A second PCR, run for about 7 to 11 cycles, used a sample-barcoded 5' primer plus a J-beta primer mix. Each CDR3 protein gets one entry after TCRdb re-called the 5' RACE reads with MiXCR. Of more than 900,000 distinct CDR3 sequences detected, just under 30% appear once; the ten largest clones hold roughly 10%. Healthy Caucasian individuals from Russia aged roughly 6 to 90 served as donors. This CDR3 region has 14 residues. CDR1 and CDR2 from the germline V gene are MNHNY and SVGAGI (reference sequence). V lost 6 bases and J lost 4; bases outside the gene matches: 6. The sample was also linked to a second study, of T cells of mothers and their children. Turning to that study: TCR recombination output is shaped by thymic selection similarly in related and unrelated pairs.

This TCR derives from a woman aged 40-49 years in good health. Material for sequencing was blood. The chain uses TRBV6-6 and TRBJ2-1; 7 bases are shared with TRBD1. CDR3 region: CASRTGLTYNEQFF. The CDR3 DNA reads TGTGCCAGCAGGACAGGGCTTACGTACAATGAGCAGTTCTTC.